This passage covers 3 T cell receptor beta chains from one sample sequenced in a study of cytomegalovirus exposure and HLA in healthy donors. PCR primers comprised 60 Vbeta and 13 Jbeta primers. The table came from immunoSEQ multiplex PCR; TCRdb's copy has only in-frame clones and leaves some out. The sample comprises fewer than 200,000 clones, roughly 84% of which are singletons, and approximately 1.6% rests with the top ten. Input material: PBMCs. The receptors were sampled from a male donor in good health and CMV-seronegative.

This chain links TRBV30 with TRBJ2-5, with D maybe TRBD2 (6 bases). V lost 3 bases, J lost 1 base, and 12 bases lay in between. CDR1 is GTSNPN, CDR2 SVGIG, per germline (reference sequence). The CDR3 sequence is 14 residues long. The CDR3 DNA reads TGTGCCTGGAGCCAACCTAGCGCCCAAGAGACCCAGTACTTC. This sequence encodes CAWSQPSAQETQYF.

The gene calls are TRBV25-1 and TRBJ1-2; unclear D gene. Germline assignment: CDR1 MGHDK and CDR2 SYGVNS. Trimming shortened V by 1 base and J by 1 base, and 7 bases separated the two germline ends. The length of the CDR3 is 14 residues. The CDR3 sequence is CASSEFEDNYGYTF. CDR3 DNA: TGTGCCAGCAGTGAATTTGAGGATAACTATGGCTACACCTTC.

The chain employs TRBV14 and TRBJ2-7, with D uncertain. This CDR3 has 11 amino acids. Germline CDR1 and CDR2: SGHDN and FVKESK. Trimming left V 1 base short and J 7 bases short, with 5 bases between. The CDR3 DNA sequence: TGTGCCAGCAGCCAAGTCCTGGAGCAGTACTTC. The encoded protein is CASSQVLEQYF.